Below, one T cell receptor beta chain is given with its context. J gave up 2 bases and V 4 bases, and 5 bases lay outside the gene matches. Germline V lookup: CDR1 SGHRS, CDR2 YFSETQ. The CDR3 is made up of 15 amino acids. Sequencing used immunoSEQ multiplex PCR; TCRdb keeps in-frame clones, though not all of them. Among about 380,000 clones, approximately 90% were seen once, and the ten largest hold 0.9% to 1.5%. This sample is drawn from a study of blood T cell repertoires in COVID-19. Whole-study context: Samples of COVID-19 (acute and convalescent) were obtained from the United States, Italy and Spain.

This chain joins TRBV5-1 and TRBJ2-1, with 8 positions matching TRBD2. The sequencing sample was made of PBMCs or T cells enriched from blood (not recorded which). The TCR sequence derives from a woman under 30 who had recovered from COVID-19. Here the CDR3 reads CASSPGGPTYNEQFF. CDR3 nucleotides: TGCGCCAGCAGCCCGGGGGGGCCTACCTACAATGAGCAGTTCTTC.